One sample yielded the 15 T cell receptor beta chains listed below, sequenced in a study of blood T cell repertoires in COVID-19. Generated by immunoSEQ multiplex PCR, the TCRdb table keeps only in-frame clones and is missing some. The sample has about 330,000 clones, 85% seen once. The material sequenced was peripheral blood. The receptors here all came from a human donor in a cohort sampled during active COVID-19.

The rearrangement links TRBV3-1 (or the pseudogene TRBV3-2) to TRBJ2-3; 10 bases match TRBD2. The CDR3 sequence is 18 residues long. V was pared by 0 bases and J by 2 bases, with 8 bases of the junction left unmatched. Germline values: CDR1 LGHDT, CDR2 YNNKEL (reference sequence). This CDR3 is CASSQEWLAGENTDTQYF. Here the CDR3 DNA reads TGTGCCAGCAGCCAAGAGTGGCTAGCGGGGGAAAACACAGATACGCAGTATTTT.

This clone was seen more than once but under ten times. The chain carries TRBV2 and TRBJ1-5; TRBD1 matches 7 bases. The trim removed 2 bases at V and 5 bases at J, leaving 3 bases unmatched. CDR1 and CDR2 from the germline V gene are SNHLY and FYNNEI. CDR3 length: 14 residues. CDR3 sequence reads: CASSENRGHQPQHF. The CDR3 nucleotides are TGTGCCAGCAGTGAAAACAGGGGACATCAGCCCCAGCATTTT. Using reference TRBV2 and TRBJ1-5 for the parts outside the CDR3, the full variable domain is EPEVTQTPSHQVTQMGQEVILRCVPISNHLYFYWYRQILGQKVEFLVSFYNNEISEKSEIFDDQFSVERPDGSNFTLKIRSTKLEDSAMYFCASSENRGHQPQHFGDGTRLSIL.

This rearrangement joins TRBV19 to TRBJ2-1, with 7 bases lining up with TRBD1. Germline V gene lookup returns CDR1 LNHDA and CDR2 SQIVND (reference sequence). There are 14 residues in the CDR3. Trimming removed 3 bases from V and 6 bases from J; junction bases left unmatched: 5. The CDR3 here is CASSIGNRGNEQFF. The CDR3 coding sequence is TGTGCCAGTAGTATTGGGAACAGGGGCAATGAGCAGTTCTTC.

This clone was counted once. V usage is TRBV3-1 (or the pseudogene TRBV3-2) and J usage is TRBJ2-2; maybe TRBD1 (5 bases). V was trimmed by 2 bases and J by 6 bases, leaving 7 bases between them. In germline, CDR1 is LGHDT, CDR2 YNNKEL (reference sequence). The CDR3 runs 13 residues. Written as DNA, the CDR3 is TGTGCCAGCAGCCAACAGGGTCCCGGGGAGCTGTTTTTT. Protein sequence: CASSQQGPGELFF.

V gene TRBV7-2 combines with J gene TRBJ1-2; 8 nucleotides align to TRBD1. Germline lookup yields CDR1 SGHTA and CDR2 FQGNSA. V gave up 1 base and J gave up 6 bases; unmatched junction bases: 4. There are 14 residues in the CDR3. The CDR3 nucleotides read TGTGCCAGCAGCTTAGACCCCAGGGGGCATGGCTACACCTTC. It specifies CASSLDPRGHGYTF.

This clone was seen once. The chain combines TRBV11-2 with TRBJ2-7; 7 bases fit TRBD2. Germline values: CDR1 SGHAT, CDR2 FQNNGV. The CDR3 is 14 amino acids. V shed 4 bases, J shed 3 bases, and the junction held 6 bases outside the gene matches. In nucleotides, the CDR3 is TGTGCCAGCAGCTACCGGACTAGTGGCTACGAGCAGTACTTC. Encoded protein: CASSYRTSGYEQYF.

The V and J genes are TRBV6-5 and TRBJ1-6; perhaps TRBD1 as D (5 bases). V gave up 6 bases and J gave up 3 bases, with 12 bases separating them. Germline loops: CDR1 MNHEY, CDR2 SVGAGI. CDR3 length: 15 residues. CDR3 nucleotide sequence: TGTGCCAGCAGGGTGACAGAACTCTATAATTCACCCCTCCACTTT. Protein: CASRVTELYNSPLHF.

This clone appeared a few times. This chain links TRBV29-1 with TRBJ1-5, with 10 bases identical to TRBD1. The V gene end was trimmed by 7 bases and the J gene end by 3 bases; junction bases not matched to a gene: 3. The germline CDR1 and CDR2 sequences are SQVTM and ANQGSEA. The CDR3 totals 13 residues. The CDR3 loop reads CSAGTGANQPQHF. DNA for the CDR3: TGCAGCGCCGGGACAGGGGCCAATCAGCCCCAGCATTTT.

The chain employs TRBV5-5 and TRBJ1-1, with D hard to call. The V end was cut by 2 bases, the J end by 3 bases, with 11 bases between. CDR1 is SGHKS and CDR2 is YYEKEE in the germline V gene (reference sequence). The CDR3 totals 14 residues. The CDR3 DNA reads TGTGCCAGCAGCTTTGCCGACATAGACACTGAAGCTTTCTTT. Protein: CASSFADIDTEAFF. Complete variable domain (other parts from reference TRBV5-5 and TRBJ1-1): DAGVTQSPTHLIKTRGQQVTLRCSPISGHKSVSWYQQVLGQGPQFIFQYYEKEERGRGNFPDRFSARQFPNYSSELNVNALLLGDSALYLCASSFADIDTEAFFGQGTRLTVV.

The chain couples TRBV20-1 to TRBJ1-4, with D unclear. The germline CDR1 and CDR2 sequences are DFQATT and SNEGSKA (reference sequence). The CDR3 runs 14 residues. The V and J ends lost 6 bases and 7 bases respectively, with 18 bases between them. The CDR3 nucleotides read TGCAGTGCCAGTGAGGGCTCCGTCACTGAAAAACTGTTTTTT. This encodes CSASEGSVTEKLFF.

The V call is TRBV6-5, the J call TRBJ2-7; D is possibly TRBD2 (6 bases). The CDR3 contains 14 residues. V lost 6 bases, J lost 2 bases, and 14 bases lay in between. CDR1 is MNHEY and CDR2 is SVGAGI in the germline V gene. CDR3 in amino acids: CASRDYRRPYEQYF. CDR3 bases: TGTGCCAGCAGGGACTACAGGCGACCCTACGAGCAGTACTTC.

V and J are TRBV9 and TRBJ1-1, with TRBD1 as a possible D gene (5 bases). The CDR3 is 15 amino acids. Germline lookup yields CDR1 SGDLS and CDR2 YYNGEE. V lost 3 bases and J 5 bases, leaving 17 bases between the germline ends. CDR3 in DNA: TGTGCCAGCAGCGCCGGTGTGGGGCGTGAGACTGAAGCTTTCTTT. Its translation: CASSAGVGRETEAFF. Supplemented by reference TRBV9 and TRBJ1-1, the full variable domain reads DSGVTQTPKHLITATGQRVTLRCSPRSGDLSVYWYQQSLDQGLQFLIQYYNGEERAKGNILERFSAQQFPDLHSELNLSSLELGDSALYFCASSAGVGRETEAFFGQGTRLTVV.

In DNA, the CDR3 is TGTGCCACCAGTGATTGGGGGCCCACGCAGTATTTT. Protein sequence: CATSDWGPTQYF. J is TRBJ2-3 and V is TRBV24-1, with D tentatively TRBD1 (6 bases). V gave up 2 bases and J gave up 9 bases, with 8 bases separating them. Germline lookup yields CDR1 KGHDR and CDR2 SFDVKD. The CDR3 is 12 residues long.

V gene TRBV9 combines with J gene TRBJ2-7, with 8 bases aligning to TRBD2. The germline CDR1 and CDR2 sequences are SGDLS and YYNGEE. Unmatched junction bases numbered 6, after V lost 0 bases and J lost 4 bases. The CDR3 contains 15 residues. CDR3 nucleotides: TGTGCCAGCAGCGTAGACAAGCGGGGGCCATACGAGCAGTACTTC. It translates to CASSVDKRGPYEQYF.

The V and J genes are TRBV3-1 (or the pseudogene TRBV3-2) and TRBJ2-7; D gene unclear. V lost 2 bases to trimming and J lost 3 bases, with 2 bases between them. CDR3 length equals 11 residues. Germline V lookup: CDR1 LGHDT, CDR2 YNNKEL (reference sequence). CDR3 sequence reads: CASSQLYEQYF. In nucleotides, the CDR3 is TGTGCCAGCAGCCAACTCTACGAGCAGTACTTC.